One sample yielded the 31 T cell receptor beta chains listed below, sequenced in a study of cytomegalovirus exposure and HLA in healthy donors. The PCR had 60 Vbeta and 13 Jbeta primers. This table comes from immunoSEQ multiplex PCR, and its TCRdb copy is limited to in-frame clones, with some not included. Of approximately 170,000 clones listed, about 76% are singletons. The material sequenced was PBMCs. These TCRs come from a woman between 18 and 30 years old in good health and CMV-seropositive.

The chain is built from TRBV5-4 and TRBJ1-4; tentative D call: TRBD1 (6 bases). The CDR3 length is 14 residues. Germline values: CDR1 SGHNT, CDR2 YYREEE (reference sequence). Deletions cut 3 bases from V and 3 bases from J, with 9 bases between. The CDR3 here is CASSYRDSNEKLFF. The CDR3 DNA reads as TGTGCCAGCAGCTACAGGGATTCTAATGAAAAACTGTTTTTT.

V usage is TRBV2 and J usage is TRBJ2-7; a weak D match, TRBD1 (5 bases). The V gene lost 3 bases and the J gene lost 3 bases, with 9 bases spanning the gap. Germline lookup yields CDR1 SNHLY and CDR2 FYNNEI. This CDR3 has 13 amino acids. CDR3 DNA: TGTGCCAGCAGTGAGTCAGGGTTCTACGAGCAGTACTTC. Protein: CASSESGFYEQYF.

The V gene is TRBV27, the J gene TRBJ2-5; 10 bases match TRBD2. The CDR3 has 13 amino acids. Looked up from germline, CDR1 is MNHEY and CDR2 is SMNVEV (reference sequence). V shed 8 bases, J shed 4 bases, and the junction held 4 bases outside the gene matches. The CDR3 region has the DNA TGTGCCAGCCTCCCTAGCGGGGGAGAGACCCAGTACTTC. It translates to CASLPSGGETQYF.

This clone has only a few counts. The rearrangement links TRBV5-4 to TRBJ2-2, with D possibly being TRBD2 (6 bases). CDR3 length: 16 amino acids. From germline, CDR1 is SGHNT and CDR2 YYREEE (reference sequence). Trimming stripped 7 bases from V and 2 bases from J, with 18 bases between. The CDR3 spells CASGSTGTFNTGELFF. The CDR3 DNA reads TGTGCCAGCGGTTCGACCGGGACTTTTAACACCGGGGAGCTGTTTTTT.

CDR3 region: CASSGWGDSNQPQHF. The CDR3 coding sequence is TGTGCCAGCAGCGGATGGGGAGATAGCAATCAGCCCCAGCATTTT. The genes are TRBV9 and TRBJ1-5, with D unresolved. The CDR3 loop spans 15 amino acids. Germline loops: CDR1 SGDLS, CDR2 YYNGEE. Trimming removed 3 bases from V and 0 bases from J, with 10 bases in between.

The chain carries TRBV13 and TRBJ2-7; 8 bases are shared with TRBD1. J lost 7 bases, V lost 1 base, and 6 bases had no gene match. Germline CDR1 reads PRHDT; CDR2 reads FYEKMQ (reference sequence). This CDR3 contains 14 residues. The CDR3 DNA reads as TGTGCCAGCAGCTTAGAAGGACAGGGCAATGAGCAGTACTTC. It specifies CASSLEGQGNEQYF.

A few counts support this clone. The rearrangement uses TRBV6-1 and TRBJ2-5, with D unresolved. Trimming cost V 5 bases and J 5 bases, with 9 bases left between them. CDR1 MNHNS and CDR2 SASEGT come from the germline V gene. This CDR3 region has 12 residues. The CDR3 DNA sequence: TGTGCCAGCAGTTGGCAGGCGGAGACCCAGTACTTC. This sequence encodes CASSWQAETQYF.

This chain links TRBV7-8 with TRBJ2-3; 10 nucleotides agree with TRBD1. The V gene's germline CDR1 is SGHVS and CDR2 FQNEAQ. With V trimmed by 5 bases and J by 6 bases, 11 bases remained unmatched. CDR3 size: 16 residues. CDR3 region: CASSVRDRGNSDTQYF. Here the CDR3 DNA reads TGTGCCAGCAGCGTCCGGGACAGGGGAAATTCGGATACGCAGTATTTT.

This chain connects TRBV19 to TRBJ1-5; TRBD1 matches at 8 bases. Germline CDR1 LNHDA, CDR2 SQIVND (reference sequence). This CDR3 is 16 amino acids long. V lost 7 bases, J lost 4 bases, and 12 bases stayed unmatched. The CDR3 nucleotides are TGTGCCAGTACCGGACCCGGGACAGGCGGAAATCAGCCCCAGCATTTT. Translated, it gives CASTGPGTGGNQPQHF.

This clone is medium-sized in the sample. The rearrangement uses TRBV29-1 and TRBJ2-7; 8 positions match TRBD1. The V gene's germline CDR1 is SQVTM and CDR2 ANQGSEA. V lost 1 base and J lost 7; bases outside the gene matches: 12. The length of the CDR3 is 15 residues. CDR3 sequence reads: CSVEAARGLRYEQYF. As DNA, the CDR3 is TGCAGCGTTGAAGCGGCCAGGGGGCTTCGGTATGAGCAGTACTTC.

The CDR3: CSVAGPYNEQFF. The CDR3 DNA reads as TGCAGCGTAGCGGGGCCCTACAATGAGCAGTTCTTC. The chain combines TRBV29-1 with TRBJ2-1; TRBD2 aligns across 7 bases. V lost 6 bases to trimming and J lost 2 bases; unmatched junction nucleotides: 1. CDR1 and CDR2 from the germline V gene are SQVTM and ANQGSEA. This CDR3 spans 12 amino acids.

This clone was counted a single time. CDR3 amino acids: CASSMTAMNTEAFF. In DNA, the CDR3 is TGTGCCAGTAGTATGACAGCTATGAACACTGAAGCTTTCTTT. The chain recombines TRBV19 with TRBJ1-1; weak D call: TRBD1 (5 bases). V lost 3 bases, J lost 0 bases, and 8 bases lay in between. Looked up from germline, CDR1 is LNHDA and CDR2 is SQIVND (reference sequence). The CDR3 loop spans 14 amino acids.

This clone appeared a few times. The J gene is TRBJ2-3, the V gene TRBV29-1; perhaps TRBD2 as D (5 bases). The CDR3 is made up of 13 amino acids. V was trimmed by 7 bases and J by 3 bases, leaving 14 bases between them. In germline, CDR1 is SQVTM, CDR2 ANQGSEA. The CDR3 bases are TGCAGCGGGAGAGGAGGTTGGACAGATACGCAGTATTTT. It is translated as CSGRGGWTDTQYF.

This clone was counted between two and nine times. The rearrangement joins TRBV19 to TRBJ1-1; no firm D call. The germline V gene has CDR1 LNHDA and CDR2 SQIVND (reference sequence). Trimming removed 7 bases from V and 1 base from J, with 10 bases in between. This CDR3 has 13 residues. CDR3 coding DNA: TGTGCCAGTAACGACTACCCGAACACTGAAGCTTTCTTT. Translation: CASNDYPNTEAFF.

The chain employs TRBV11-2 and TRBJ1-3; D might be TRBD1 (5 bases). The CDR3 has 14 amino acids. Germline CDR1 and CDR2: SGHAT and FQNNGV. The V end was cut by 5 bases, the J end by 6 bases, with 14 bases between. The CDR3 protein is CASSPGRVENTIYF. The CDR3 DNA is TGTGCCAGCAGCCCCGGCAGGGTAGAAAACACCATATATTTT.

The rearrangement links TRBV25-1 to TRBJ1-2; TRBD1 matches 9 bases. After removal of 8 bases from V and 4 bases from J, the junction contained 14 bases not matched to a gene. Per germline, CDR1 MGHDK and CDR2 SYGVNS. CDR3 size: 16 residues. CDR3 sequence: CASGDRVELSPYGYTF. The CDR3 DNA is TGTGCCAGCGGGGACAGGGTCGAGTTAAGCCCCTATGGCTACACCTTC.

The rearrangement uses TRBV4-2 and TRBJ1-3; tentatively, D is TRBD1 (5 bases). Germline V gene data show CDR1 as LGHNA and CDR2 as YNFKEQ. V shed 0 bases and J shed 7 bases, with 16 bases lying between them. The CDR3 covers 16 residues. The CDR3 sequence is CASSQDRSAGWNTIYF. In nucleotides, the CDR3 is TGTGCCAGCAGCCAAGATCGGTCAGCAGGGTGGAACACCATATATTTT.

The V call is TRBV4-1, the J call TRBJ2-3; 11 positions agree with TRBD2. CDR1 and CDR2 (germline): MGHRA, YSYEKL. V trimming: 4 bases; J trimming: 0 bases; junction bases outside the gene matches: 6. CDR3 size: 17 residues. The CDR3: CASSLGTSGTSTDTQYF. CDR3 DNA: TGCGCCAGCAGCCTTGGGACTAGCGGAACTAGCACAGATACGCAGTATTTT.

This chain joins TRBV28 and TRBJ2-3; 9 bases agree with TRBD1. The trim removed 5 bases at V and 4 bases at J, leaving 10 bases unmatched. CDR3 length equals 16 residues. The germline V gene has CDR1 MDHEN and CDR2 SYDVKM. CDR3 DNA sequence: TGTGCCAGCAGTCAATATAAGACAGGGGGGGCAGATACGCAGTATTTT. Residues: CASSQYKTGGADTQYF.

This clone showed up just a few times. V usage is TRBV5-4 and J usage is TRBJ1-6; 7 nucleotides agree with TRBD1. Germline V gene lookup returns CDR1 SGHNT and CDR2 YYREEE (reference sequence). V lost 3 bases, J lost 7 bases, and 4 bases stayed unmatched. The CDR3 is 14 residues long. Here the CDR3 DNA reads TGTGCCAGCAGCTGGGACAGCAAAAATTCACCCCTCCACTTT. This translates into CASSWDSKNSPLHF.

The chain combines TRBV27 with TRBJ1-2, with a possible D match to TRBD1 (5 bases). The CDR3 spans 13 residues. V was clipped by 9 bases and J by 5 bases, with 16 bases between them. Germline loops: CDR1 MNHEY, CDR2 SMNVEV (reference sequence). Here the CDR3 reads CASGTAFGYGYTF. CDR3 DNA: TGTGCCAGTGGGACTGCCTTTGGGTATGGCTACACCTTC.

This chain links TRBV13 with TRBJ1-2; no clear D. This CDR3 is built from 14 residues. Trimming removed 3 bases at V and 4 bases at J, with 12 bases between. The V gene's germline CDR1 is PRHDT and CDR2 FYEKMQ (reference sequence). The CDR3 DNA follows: TGTGCCAGCAGCTTGATGAGGATCCCCTATGGCTACACCTTC. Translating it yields CASSLMRIPYGYTF.

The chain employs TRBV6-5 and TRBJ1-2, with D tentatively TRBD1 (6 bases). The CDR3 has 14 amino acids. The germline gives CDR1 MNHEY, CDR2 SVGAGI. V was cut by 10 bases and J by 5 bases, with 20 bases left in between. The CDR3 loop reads CATWPGGAGYGYTF. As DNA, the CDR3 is TGTGCCACCTGGCCGGGGGGCGCAGGGTATGGCTACACCTTC.

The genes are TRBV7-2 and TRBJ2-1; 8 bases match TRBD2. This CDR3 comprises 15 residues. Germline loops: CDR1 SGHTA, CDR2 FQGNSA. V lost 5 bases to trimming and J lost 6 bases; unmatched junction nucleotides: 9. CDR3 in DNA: TGTGCCAGCAGCGCGACCGGGACTAGGATCAATGAGCAGTTCTTC. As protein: CASSATGTRINEQFF.

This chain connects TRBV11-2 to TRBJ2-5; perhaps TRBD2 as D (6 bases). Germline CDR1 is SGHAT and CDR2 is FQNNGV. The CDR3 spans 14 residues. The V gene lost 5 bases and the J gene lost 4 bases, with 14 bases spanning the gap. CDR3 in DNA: TGTGCCAGCAGCCCCATAGTAGCGGCAGAGACCCAGTACTTC. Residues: CASSPIVAAETQYF.

The CDR3 bases are TGTGCCAGCAGCCCCCAGGGGTCTGAAGCTTTCTTT. This gives the protein CASSPQGSEAFF. J is TRBJ1-1 and V is TRBV9; D might be TRBD1 (6 bases). V dropped 4 bases and J dropped 6 bases, with 10 bases sitting between them. There are 12 residues in the CDR3. Germline lookup yields CDR1 SGDLS and CDR2 YYNGEE.

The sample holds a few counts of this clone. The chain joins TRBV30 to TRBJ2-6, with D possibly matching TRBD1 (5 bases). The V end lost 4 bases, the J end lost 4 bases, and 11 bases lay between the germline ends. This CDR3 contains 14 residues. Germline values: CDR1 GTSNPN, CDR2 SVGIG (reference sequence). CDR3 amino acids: CAWMAPGGANVLTF. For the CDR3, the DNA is TGTGCCTGGATGGCCCCAGGGGGGGCCAACGTCCTGACTTTC.

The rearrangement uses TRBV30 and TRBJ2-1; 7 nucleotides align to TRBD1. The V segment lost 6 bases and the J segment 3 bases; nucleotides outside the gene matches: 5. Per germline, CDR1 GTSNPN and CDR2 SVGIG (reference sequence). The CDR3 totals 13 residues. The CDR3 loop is CACSGTDYNEQFF. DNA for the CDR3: TGTGCCTGCTCCGGGACAGACTACAATGAGCAGTTCTTC.

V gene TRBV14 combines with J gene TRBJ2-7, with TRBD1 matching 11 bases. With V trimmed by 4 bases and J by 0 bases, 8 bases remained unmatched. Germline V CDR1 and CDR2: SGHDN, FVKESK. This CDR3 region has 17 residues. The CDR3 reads CASSPAGQGVHSYEQYF. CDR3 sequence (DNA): TGTGCCAGCAGCCCCGCGGGACAGGGGGTCCACTCCTACGAGCAGTACTTC.

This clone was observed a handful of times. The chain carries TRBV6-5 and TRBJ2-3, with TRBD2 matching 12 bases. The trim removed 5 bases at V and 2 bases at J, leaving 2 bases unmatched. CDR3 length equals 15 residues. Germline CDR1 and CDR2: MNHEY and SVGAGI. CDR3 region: CASSASGGATDTQYF. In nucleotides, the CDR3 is TGTGCCAGCAGTGCTAGCGGGGGGGCCACAGATACGCAGTATTTT.

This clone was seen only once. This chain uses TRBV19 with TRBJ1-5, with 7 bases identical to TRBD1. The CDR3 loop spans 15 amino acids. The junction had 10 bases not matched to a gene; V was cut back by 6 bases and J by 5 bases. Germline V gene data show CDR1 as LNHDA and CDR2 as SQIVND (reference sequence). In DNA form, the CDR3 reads TGTGCCAGTAGGCCGGGACAGTTAAAGGATCAGCCCCAGCATTTT. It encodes CASRPGQLKDQPQHF.